The 15 T cell receptor beta chains listed next were all sequenced from one sample in a study of T cells in narcolepsy. Data came from immunoSEQ multiplex PCR; TCRdb stores just in-frame clones and leaves some out. This table holds under 35,000 clones, around 80% found once. Input material: memory (CD45RA-) CD4+ T cells from blood. The receptors originated from a human donor in good health.

V is TRBV11-3 and J is TRBJ2-2; D unresolved. The CDR3 runs 16 residues. Germline V gene sequence: CDR1 SGHNT, CDR2 YENEEA. V lost 2 bases, J lost 4 bases, and 14 bases lay in between. The CDR3 spells CASSLSVARSTGELFF. Here the CDR3 DNA reads TGTGCCAGCAGCTTAAGTGTGGCCAGAAGCACCGGGGAGCTGTTTTTT.

The chain carries TRBV4-3 and TRBJ2-7; tentatively, D is TRBD2 (6 bases). The CDR3 consists of 16 residues. Between the trimmed V and J ends, which lost 2 bases and 3 bases, there was a span of 17 bases. The V gene's germline CDR1 is LGHNA and CDR2 YSLEER. The CDR3 sequence is CASSQSLRDFIYEQYF. CDR3 nucleotides: TGCGCCAGCAGCCAAAGTTTGCGGGACTTCATCTACGAGCAGTACTTC.

The rearrangement links TRBV19 to TRBJ1-1; 8 bases are shared with TRBD1. The CDR3 is 13 residues long. Per the germline V gene, CDR1 is LNHDA and CDR2 is SQIVND (reference sequence). V was pared by 9 bases and J by 1 base, with 4 bases of the junction left unmatched. The CDR3, as DNA: TGTGCCAGCGACAGGGGCCCGAACACTGAAGCTTTCTTT. Translating it yields CASDRGPNTEAFF.

The rearrangement links TRBV19 to TRBJ2-7; TRBD2 might be the D (5 bases). Germline assignment: CDR1 LNHDA and CDR2 SQIVND (reference sequence). The ends were cut back, 5 bases at V and 2 bases at J, with 10 bases in the middle. The CDR3 contains 13 residues. The CDR3 DNA sequence: TGTGCCAGTAGTCCCGACGGGACCTACGAGCAGTACTTC. Residues: CASSPDGTYEQYF.

This clone was seen a few times. V usage is TRBV28 and J usage is TRBJ1-1; the D is unclear. CDR1 and CDR2 from the germline V gene are MDHEN and SYDVKM. V was clipped by 6 bases and J by 0 bases, with 17 bases between them. The CDR3 length is 16 residues. The CDR3 loop is CASSLNDLIMNTEAFF. DNA for the CDR3: TGTGCCAGCAGCCTAAACGACCTTATCATGAACACTGAAGCTTTCTTT.

This clone was found once. The J gene is TRBJ2-6, the V gene TRBV15; 10 bases line up with TRBD2. After removal of 1 base from V and 1 base from J, the junction contained 4 bases not matched to a gene. The germline CDR1 and CDR2 sequences are LNHNV and YYDKDF (reference sequence). The CDR3 is made up of 18 amino acids. CDR3 sequence: CATSRGLAGLSGANVLTF. For the CDR3, the DNA is TGTGCCACCAGCAGAGGACTAGCGGGCCTTTCTGGGGCCAACGTCCTGACTTTC. Variable domain in full (rest from reference TRBV15 and TRBJ2-6): DAMVIQNPRYQVTQFGKPVTLSCSQTLNHNVMYWYQQKSSQAPKLLFHYYDKDFNNEADTPDNFQSRRPNTSFCFLDIRSPGLGDTAMYLCATSRGLAGLSGANVLTFGAGSRLTVL.

The J gene is TRBJ2-2, the V gene TRBV5-4, with D possibly being TRBD1 or TRBD2 (5 bases each). Trimming cost V 0 bases and J 3 bases, with 12 bases left between them. CDR3 size: 16 residues. The germline gives CDR1 SGHNT, CDR2 YYREEE (reference sequence). Written as DNA, the CDR3 is TGTGCCAGCAGCTTGGCCTTTCGGGGCGACACCGGGGAGCTGTTTTTT. Translating it yields CASSLAFRGDTGELFF.

This chain uses TRBV7-2 with TRBJ1-1; D not resolved. This CDR3 spans 13 amino acids. Germline-derived CDR1 and CDR2 are SGHTA and FQGNSA. V dropped 4 bases and J dropped 1 base, with 7 bases sitting between them. DNA of the CDR3: TGTGCCAGCAGCTCCCGACAGAACACTGAAGCTTTCTTT. It specifies CASSSRQNTEAFF.

This rearrangement joins TRBV9 to TRBJ1-6; 8 bases match TRBD1. The CDR3 has 16 amino acids. Germline CDR1 reads SGDLS; CDR2 reads YYNGEE. Trimming at V came to 4 bases and at J to 5 bases, leaving 8 bases not matched to a gene. This chain's CDR3 is CASSSRTGMNNSPLHF. As DNA, the CDR3 is TGTGCCAGCAGCTCCCGGACAGGGATGAATAATTCACCCCTCCACTTT.

The J gene is TRBJ2-1, the V gene TRBV5-6; D unclear. Per germline, CDR1 SGHDT and CDR2 YYEEEE. Trimming cost V 6 bases and J 5 bases, with 12 bases left between them. The CDR3 spans 13 residues. CDR3 amino acids: CASNKVLDNEQFF. In nucleotides, the CDR3 is TGTGCCAGCAATAAAGTTTTAGACAATGAGCAGTTCTTC.

The chain employs TRBV7-2 and TRBJ2-3; TRBD2 matches at 9 bases. The CDR3 has 17 amino acids. V trimming: 1 base; J trimming: 8 bases; junction bases outside the gene matches: 13. Germline-derived CDR1 and CDR2 are SGHTA and FQGNSA. Here the CDR3 reads CASSLGGASGAQGTQYF. The CDR3 nucleotides read TGTGCCAGCAGCTTAGGGGGAGCTAGCGGGGCGCAGGGTACGCAGTATTTT.

The V gene is TRBV6-5, the J gene TRBJ2-5; D tentatively fits TRBD1 or TRBD2 (5 bases each). V lost 6 bases and J lost 1, with 12 bases in between. This CDR3 contains 14 residues. Germline-derived CDR1 and CDR2 are MNHEY and SVGAGI. The DNA for the CDR3 is TGTGCCAGCAGACCCCCGGGGCTCCAAGAGACCCAGTACTTC. Translation: CASRPPGLQETQYF.

The chain joins TRBV28 to TRBJ2-6, with no clear D. The CDR3 length is 15 residues. From germline, CDR1 is MDHEN and CDR2 SYDVKM. Between the trimmed V and J ends, which lost 4 bases and 2 bases, there was a span of 9 bases. The DNA for the CDR3 is TGTGCCAGCAGTTCTCTCGGACCTGGGGCCAACGTCCTGACTTTC. It encodes CASSSLGPGANVLTF.

This sequence joins TRBV6-6 and TRBJ2-2, with D perhaps matching TRBD2 (6 bases). This CDR3 contains 13 residues. The V gene's germline CDR1 is MNHNY and CDR2 SVGAGI (reference sequence). V dropped 2 bases and J dropped 8 bases, with 9 bases sitting between them. CDR3 sequence: CASSYPGGGELFF. CDR3 bases: TGTGCCAGCAGTTACCCCGGAGGGGGGGAGCTGTTTTTT.

This sequence joins TRBV5-4 and TRBJ2-5; weak D call: TRBD2 (6 bases). Between the trimmed V and J ends, which lost 4 bases and 5 bases, there was a span of 18 bases. From germline, CDR1 is SGHNT and CDR2 YYREEE (reference sequence). The CDR3 is 15 amino acids. The CDR3 here is CASSPPGEGGETQYF. DNA for the CDR3: TGTGCCAGCAGCCCCCCGGGAGAGGGTGGTGAGACCCAGTACTTC.